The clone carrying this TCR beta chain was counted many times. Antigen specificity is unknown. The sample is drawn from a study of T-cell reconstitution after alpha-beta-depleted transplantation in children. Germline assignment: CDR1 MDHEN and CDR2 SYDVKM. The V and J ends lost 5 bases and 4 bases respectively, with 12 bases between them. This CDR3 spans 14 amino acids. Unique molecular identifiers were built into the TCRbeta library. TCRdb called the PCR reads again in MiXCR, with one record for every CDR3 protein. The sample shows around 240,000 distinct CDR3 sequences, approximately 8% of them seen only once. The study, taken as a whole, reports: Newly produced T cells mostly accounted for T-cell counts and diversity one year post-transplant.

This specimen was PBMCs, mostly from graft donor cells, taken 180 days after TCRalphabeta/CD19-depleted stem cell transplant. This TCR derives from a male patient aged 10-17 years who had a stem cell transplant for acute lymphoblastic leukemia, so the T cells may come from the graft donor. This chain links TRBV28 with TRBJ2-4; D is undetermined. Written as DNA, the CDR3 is TGTGCCAGCAGTCCCATGGGCACTAAAAACATTCAGTACTTC. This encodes CASSPMGTKNIQYF.